This paragraph covers one T cell receptor beta chain sequence. The sample belongs to a study of OX40 agonist ivuxolimab in advanced cancers. Study context: Patients received the agonistic anti-OX40 (CD134) antibody ivuxolimab. Cohort: about 80% men, mean age about 62, aged about 23 to 79. Patients in dose escalation had liver, melanoma, kidney or head and neck cancers.

Patients were excluded for autoimmune disease history or systemic immunosuppression. The protocol was immunoSEQ multiplex PCR, while the TCRdb copy is restricted to in-frame clones and leaves out a portion. The profile covers tens of thousands of clones, with 80% to 85% appearing a single time and around 12% taken by the ten largest. Germline V lookup: CDR1 SGHVS, CDR2 FNYEAQ. V was pared by 1 base and J by 5 bases, with 26 bases of the junction left unmatched. This CDR3 is 22 amino acids long. The sequence was obtained from an adult with an advanced solid tumor such as melanoma, head and neck, liver or kidney cancer. The sequences come from CD4+ or CD8+ T cells sorted from blood, collected in a trial of the OX40 agonist ivuxolimab. The genes are TRBV7-6 and TRBJ2-5; 9 positions match TRBD2. The CDR3 nucleotides are TGTGCCAGCAGCTTAGAATCGAGCGGGAGGCCCAGAACACAAGTGGCCCAGGAGACCCAGTACTTC. Protein product: CASSLESSGRPRTQVAQETQYF.